A single sample is the source of the 19 T cell receptor beta chains below, sequenced in a study of blood T cell repertoires in COVID-19. The protocol was immunoSEQ multiplex PCR, while the TCRdb copy is restricted to in-frame clones and leaves out a portion. Among about 290,000 clones listed, 85% to 90% were seen once. The sequencing sample was made of peripheral blood. These receptors were taken from a woman between 25 and 40 years old with COVID-19, enrolled during active disease.

The gene calls are TRBV5-1 and TRBJ1-4; no clear D gene. Looked up from germline, CDR1 is SGHRS and CDR2 is YFSETQ. The V end lost 0 bases, the J end lost 4 bases, and 7 bases lay between the germline ends. The CDR3 totals 14 residues. The CDR3 here is CASSLGGNNEKLFF. CDR3 nucleotide sequence: TGCGCCAGCAGCTTGGGAGGGAATAATGAAAAACTGTTTTTT.

V is TRBV5-6 and J is TRBJ2-7, with no clear D. Looked up from germline, CDR1 is SGHDT and CDR2 is YYEEEE. This CDR3 contains 12 residues. Trimming cost V 1 base and J 7 bases, with 9 bases left between them. The DNA for the CDR3 is TGTGCCAGCAGCTTGTCGGTATTGGAGCAGTACTTC. Amino acids: CASSLSVLEQYF.

The chain recombines TRBV5-1 with TRBJ2-3, with TRBD1 matching over 7 bases. CDR1 is SGHRS and CDR2 is YFSETQ in the germline V gene. CDR3 length equals 16 residues. Trimming cost V 3 bases and J 1 base; bases outside gene matches: 8. The CDR3 is CASSSTGERRTDTQYF. CDR3 in DNA: TGCGCCAGCAGCTCAACAGGGGAGCGTCGCACAGATACGCAGTATTTT.

This chain connects TRBV2 to TRBJ1-4, with unresolved D. The V end lost 5 bases, the J end lost 7 bases, and 11 bases lay between the germline ends. The germline V gene has CDR1 SNHLY and CDR2 FYNNEI. CDR3 length equals 13 residues. The CDR3, as DNA: TGTGCCAGCAGTCCCGGTGCGGTTGAAAAACTGTTTTTT. Translating gives CASSPGAVEKLFF.

The chain combines TRBV27 with TRBJ1-4; 8 bases fit TRBD1. V shed 5 bases, J shed 4 bases, and the junction held 6 bases outside the gene matches. The V gene's germline CDR1 is MNHEY and CDR2 SMNVEV (reference sequence). The CDR3 extends over 15 amino acids. CDR3 amino acids: CASSIGQGYNEKLFF. Written as DNA, the CDR3 is TGTGCCAGCAGTATCGGACAGGGCTATAATGAAAAACTGTTTTTT.

The chain has TRBV6-5 and TRBJ1-4; 7 nucleotides align to TRBD1. There are 14 residues in the CDR3. CDR1 and CDR2 (germline): MNHEY, SVGAGI. J lost 6 bases, V lost 7 bases, and 8 bases had no gene match. The CDR3 nucleotides are TGTGCCAGCACCAAGGGGGCAGGATATGAAAAACTGTTTTTT. This sequence encodes CASTKGAGYEKLFF.

V is TRBV5-4 and J is TRBJ1-1, with a weak D call TRBD1 (6 bases). From germline, CDR1 is SGHNT and CDR2 YYREEE (reference sequence). The CDR3 contains 14 residues. Trimming stripped 6 bases from V and 1 base from J, with 13 bases between. Here the CDR3 reads CASMRGLTNTEAFF. Written as DNA, the CDR3 is TGTGCCAGCATGCGGGGGCTCACGAACACTGAAGCTTTCTTT.

The V and J genes are TRBV5-1 and TRBJ1-1; D gene uncertain. Germline V gives CDR1 SGHRS, CDR2 YFSETQ. This CDR3 spans 16 amino acids. Trimming shortened V by 4 bases and J by 0 bases, and 16 bases separated the two germline ends. The CDR3 region has the DNA TGCGCCAGCAGCATTCGGAGACCTTTTATGAACACTGAAGCTTTCTTT. Its protein product is CASSIRRPFMNTEAFF.

The genes are TRBV5-6 and TRBJ2-7; TRBD1 might be the D (6 bases). This CDR3 spans 13 amino acids. The ends were cut back, 3 bases at V and 3 bases at J, with 10 bases in the middle. Looked up from germline, CDR1 is SGHDT and CDR2 is YYEEEE. The CDR3 spells CASSSDRRYEQYF. CDR3 sequence (DNA): TGTGCCAGCAGCTCGGACAGACGCTACGAGCAGTACTTC.

The V call is TRBV6-6, the J call TRBJ2-7, with 8 bases matching TRBD1. With 5 bases clipped from V and 8 bases from J, the junction kept 11 bases outside the gene matches. Looked up from germline, CDR1 is MNHNY and CDR2 is SVGAGI (reference sequence). This CDR3 region has 14 residues. The CDR3 loop is CASSQLQGGGKQYF. In DNA, the CDR3 is TGTGCCAGCAGTCAACTACAGGGGGGCGGAAAGCAGTACTTC.

The rearrangement joins TRBV27 to TRBJ2-1, with 7 bases that match TRBD2. The CDR3 is 15 amino acids. Germline CDR1 MNHEY, CDR2 SMNVEV (reference sequence). The junction had 13 bases not matched to a gene; V was cut back by 6 bases and J by 8 bases. The CDR3 reads CASSPDWGGVDEQFF. The DNA of the CDR3 is TGTGCCAGCAGCCCCGACTGGGGGGGGGTCGATGAGCAGTTCTTC.

The chain combines TRBV3-1 (or the pseudogene TRBV3-2) with TRBJ2-5, with 8 bases matching TRBD2. Germline trimming cut 2 bases from V and 2 bases from J; bases unmatched to any gene: 7. CDR1 and CDR2 from the germline V gene are LGHDT and YNNKEL (reference sequence). The CDR3 contains 16 residues. The CDR3 here is CASSQLAGRSQETQYF. CDR3 DNA sequence: TGTGCCAGCAGCCAATTAGCGGGGAGGAGTCAAGAGACCCAGTACTTC.

The chain combines TRBV7-9 with TRBJ1-2; 10 bases fit TRBD1. Germline CDR1 and CDR2: SEHNR and FQNEAQ (reference sequence). V was pared by 6 bases and J by 4 bases, with 8 bases of the junction left unmatched. The CDR3 has 15 residues. In DNA form, the CDR3 reads TGTGCCAGCAGTCCCGGGGACAGGGGTCTCTATGGCTACACCTTC. Amino acids: CASSPGDRGLYGYTF.

The chain links TRBV5-6 to TRBJ2-2; D gene unclear. The V end was cut by 4 bases, the J end by 4 bases, with 5 bases between. The CDR3 is 12 residues long. Germline-derived CDR1 and CDR2 are SGHDT and YYEEEE. This CDR3 is CASSQITGELFF. In nucleotides, the CDR3 is TGTGCCAGCAGCCAAATCACCGGGGAGCTGTTTTTT.

The chain combines TRBV3-1 (or the pseudogene TRBV3-2) with TRBJ1-3; 9 bases line up with TRBD1. Germline CDR1 reads LGHDT; CDR2 reads YNNKEL (reference sequence). With V trimmed by 4 bases and J by 3 bases, 7 bases remained unmatched. The CDR3 consists of 16 residues. The CDR3 loop reads CASSPYRGLGGNTIYF. CDR3 nucleotide sequence: TGTGCCAGCAGCCCGTACAGGGGGCTTGGTGGAAACACCATATATTTT.

This chain uses TRBV6-1 with TRBJ1-4; maybe TRBD1 (6 bases). The V gene's germline CDR1 is MNHNS and CDR2 SASEGT. Trimming shortened V by 3 bases and J by 5 bases, and 7 bases separated the two germline ends. The CDR3 has 13 residues. The CDR3 protein is CASSETGNEKLFF. CDR3 nucleotides: TGTGCCAGCAGTGAGACAGGAAATGAAAAACTGTTTTTT.

This chain connects TRBV6-5 to TRBJ1-3, with unresolved D. In germline, CDR1 is MNHEY, CDR2 SVGAGI. CDR3 length: 14 amino acids. V shed 8 bases and J shed 1 base, with 12 bases lying between them. CDR3 amino acids: CASQASGSGNTIYF. Written as DNA, the CDR3 is TGTGCCAGCCAGGCATCGGGGTCTGGAAACACCATATATTTT.

The chain employs TRBV5-1 and TRBJ2-1; 8 nucleotides align to TRBD1. V dropped 1 base and J dropped 4; count of bases not matched to a gene: 7. The CDR3 loop spans 16 amino acids. CDR1 and CDR2 (germline): SGHRS, YFSETQ. As DNA, the CDR3 is TGCGCCAGCAGCTTGAGGTCAGGGGGCAGATACAATGAGCAGTTCTTC. It specifies CASSLRSGGRYNEQFF.

V usage is TRBV10-3 and J usage is TRBJ1-1; 9 bases line up with TRBD1. In germline, CDR1 is ENHRY, CDR2 SYGVKD. The CDR3 sequence is 14 residues long. Trimming removed 5 bases from V and 4 bases from J; junction bases left unmatched: 5. The CDR3 coding sequence is TGTGCCATCAGTCGACAGGGGGAGAGCACTGAAGCTTTCTTT. Translating it yields CAISRQGESTEAFF.